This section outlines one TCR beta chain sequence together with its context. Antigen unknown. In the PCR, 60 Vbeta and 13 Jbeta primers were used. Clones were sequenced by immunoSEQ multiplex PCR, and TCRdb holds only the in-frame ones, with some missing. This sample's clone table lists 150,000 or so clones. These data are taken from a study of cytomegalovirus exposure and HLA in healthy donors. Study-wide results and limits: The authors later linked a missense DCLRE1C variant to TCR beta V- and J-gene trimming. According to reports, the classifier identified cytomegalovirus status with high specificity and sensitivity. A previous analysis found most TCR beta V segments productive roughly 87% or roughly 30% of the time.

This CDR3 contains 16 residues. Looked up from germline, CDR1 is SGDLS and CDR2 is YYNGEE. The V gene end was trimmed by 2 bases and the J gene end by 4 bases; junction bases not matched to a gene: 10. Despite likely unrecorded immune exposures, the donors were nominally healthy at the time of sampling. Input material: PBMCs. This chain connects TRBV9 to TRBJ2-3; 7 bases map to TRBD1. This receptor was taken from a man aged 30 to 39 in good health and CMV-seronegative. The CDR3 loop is CASSVSSGQVPDTQYF. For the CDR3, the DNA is TGTGCCAGCAGCGTTTCAAGCGGACAGGTCCCAGATACGCAGTATTTT.